This TCR beta chain was retrieved from a study of graft-versus-host responses after intestinal transplantation. Study-level information: Each transplant was multivisceral, liver-intestinal, or isolated intestinal.

In the case of this clone: Its antigen is as yet unknown.

Sequenced by immunoSEQ multiplex PCR; TCRdb stores in-frame clones only, minus some. Here the sample spans 35,000 to 45,000 clones, over 75% being singletons. The study, taken as a whole, reports: Association was observed between peak circulating GvH clone levels and early post-transplant HvG declines. Some GvH clones appeared in ileal mucosa or blood before recipient bone marrow.

Trimming took 1 base from V and 4 from J, leaving 17 bases between them. This CDR3 has 16 amino acids. The germline gives CDR1 SGHNT, CDR2 YYREEE (reference sequence). The chain links TRBV5-4 to TRBJ2-5; D call uncertain. This clonotype was obtained from a human patient who received an intestinal transplant, so some T cells may come from the graft donor. The sample here was PBMCs, taken 524 days after transplant. In DNA form, the CDR3 reads TGTGCCAGCAGCTTGAAGTTCTCGGGCAGCCCAGAGACCCAGTACTTC. Encoded protein: CASSLKFSGSPETQYF.